The clone carrying this TCR beta chain was counted a few times. Antigen: not known. This record belongs to a study of CD4 T cells in relation to SARS-CoV-2 and coronaviruses. Across the study: After roughly 9 days of antigen culture, PBMC TCR beta CDR3s were sequenced.

The unexposed donors gave CD4+ T cells in about 2011-2018, prior to COVID-19. The cells were cultured for approximately ten days before CD4+ T cells were isolated. Testing used SARS-CoV-2 S/N and four cold-coronavirus spikes on unexposed-donor CD4+ T cells, cells permitting. Profiled with immunoSEQ multiplex PCR; TCRdb holds only in-frame clones, not every one. This table has roughly 25,000 clones, about 84% appearing once. This receptor was taken from a human donor in good health. The sample was CD4+ T cells from PBMCs, cultured in vitro.

Here the CDR3 DNA reads TGTGCCAGCAGTGGGCAGGGTAAGGAGCCCCAGCATTTT. This gives the protein CASSGQGKEPQHF. This rearrangement joins TRBV21-1 to TRBJ1-5; the D call in the table, TRBD1, was not verified against the DNA. TRBV21-1 counts as a pseudogene. The CDR3 extends over 13 amino acids.